Here is one TCR beta chain with its context. This clonotype showed up just a few times. Which antigen it targets is not known. Base quality data are lacking; no much larger clone is found one base away. The source of the sample is a study of T cells in Graves' hyperthyroidism and ophthalmopathy (dated by TCRdb to about 2019). Context from the whole study: Peripheral blood samples were taken at the time of initial diagnosis, prior to any treatment. Prospective prediction of ophthalmopathy was tested in an independent validation cohort of 18 to 20 hyperthyroidism patients and 15 to 17 patients who later progressed to ophthalmopathy. For training and testing, the roughly 93 patients in the discovery cohort were randomly divided in a 7:3 ratio. To identify TCR V-J signatures that set the groups apart, the researchers used a discovery cohort of more than 95 patients, made up of 43 with Graves' ophthalmopathy and some 60 with stable Graves' hyperthyroidism. The paper reports TCR Vbeta CDR3 sequencing of some 140 peripheral blood samples: under 45 ophthalmopathy, 75 to 80 hyperthyroidism and approximately 17 progressor patients. Thyroid tissue and blood T-cell repertoires from about 6 Graves' hyperthyroidism patients were also compared in the study. After blood sampling, hyperthyroidism patients were treated with methimazole at a starting dose of 30 mg daily, and ophthalmopathy patients were treated with high-dose intravenous methylprednisolone. Results and caveats for the whole study, not just this receptor: No statistical method was used to set the sample size in advance, and investigators knew the group allocation. In validation, the model predicted progression to ophthalmopathy with 55% to 71% sensitivity and approximately 72% specificity, a median of roughly seven months before onset. Most expanded thyroid clonotypes (frequency above 0.001) were also detected in blood, suggesting blood repertoires may reflect thyroid immune responses. A 13 V-J signature model separated ophthalmopathy from stable hyperthyroidism, with just over 85% sensitivity and 81.08% specificity in cross-validation and 80%/75% in testing.

Trimming at the junction amounts to 7 bases on V and 2 bases on J, and the germline ends lie 23 bases apart. CDR1 and CDR2 were assigned from the germline V gene (reference sequence) as DFQATT and SNEGSKA. The CDR3 runs 17 residues from the cysteine to the phenylalanine. The sequence is cut down to CDR3 DNA, 51 bases in frame from base 1. Ophthalmopathy patients had moderately to severely active disease, with a Clinical Activity Score of 3 or more, a NOSPECS grade of 4 or more, and a disease duration of less than 3 months. Any patient with an uncontrolled infection, another autoimmune disease, pregnancy or lactation was excluded. Clinical symptoms, serum thyroxine and TRAb, thyroid ultrasound, and orbital computed tomography formed the basis for the diagnoses. PBMCs were separated from roughly 10 ml of fresh peripheral blood using Ficoll-Paque density gradient centrifugation. Total RNA was extracted with Trizol reagent, and quality was checked on an Agilent 2100 Bioanalyzer.

The TCR beta CDR3 regions were amplified from the RNA transcripts. The TCR CDR3 was subjected to a first round of RT-PCR using the HTBI primer set and the Qiagen OneStep RT-PCR kit. Libraries were constructed in a second round of multiplex PCR, after which size selection and purification were performed. Paired-end sequencing of the libraries was performed with 100 bp reads on an Illumina HiSeq2000. On the study's bioinformatics: Raw data were processed with SOAPnuke, discarding reads with adapters, uncalled bases, mean Phred below 15, or no exact constant-primer or identifier match. COPE v1.2.5 was used to merge high-quality paired reads, and clonotypes were defined as unique nucleotide sequences. MiTCR v1.1 was used to align clonotypes to the IMGT TRBV, TRBD and TRBJ reference segments. Only V-J combinations with frequency above 0.0001, covering about 99% of repertoires, were analysed. The TCS score was defined as F50 (clonal expansion) divided by E x V (chaos), with BLOSUM62-based TCRdist calculated between CDR3 peptides within each V-J. Welch's t-statistics and random forest reduced around 550 V-J features to roughly 13, which were used in a naive Bayes classifier (R e1071). TCRdb reran the public reads through fastp at Q25 and MiXCR, keeping productive beta chains. Identical CDR3 proteins give one entry, which carries the most common genes and DNA. TCRdb's processing, not the authors' own work, is the source of the V and J calls. Across this sample there are about 520,000 distinct CDR3 sequences, with 24% seen only once. The ten largest clones take up around 11% of the sample.

The chain employs TRBV20-1 and TRBJ2-2, and perhaps TRBD2 as D gene, on 7 matching bases. The sequenced sample was blood. This receptor was taken from a woman aged 30 to 39 with Graves' ophthalmopathy. The base sequence is TGCAGTGTGCCTCCAGAGGGGGGGGCATATAACACCGGGGAGCTGTTTTTT. The translation is CSVPPEGGAYNTGELFF.